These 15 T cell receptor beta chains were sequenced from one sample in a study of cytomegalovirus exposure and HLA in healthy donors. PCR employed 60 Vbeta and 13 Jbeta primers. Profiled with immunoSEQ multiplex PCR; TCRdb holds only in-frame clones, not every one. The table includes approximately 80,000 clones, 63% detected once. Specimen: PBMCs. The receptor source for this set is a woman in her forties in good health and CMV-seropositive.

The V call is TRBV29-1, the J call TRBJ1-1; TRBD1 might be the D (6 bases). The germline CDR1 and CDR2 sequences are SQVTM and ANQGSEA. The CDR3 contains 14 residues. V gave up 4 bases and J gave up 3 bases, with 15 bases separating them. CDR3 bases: TGCAGCGTTGCAACAGGGTTTTTTTACACTGAAGCTTTCTTT. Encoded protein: CSVATGFFYTEAFF.

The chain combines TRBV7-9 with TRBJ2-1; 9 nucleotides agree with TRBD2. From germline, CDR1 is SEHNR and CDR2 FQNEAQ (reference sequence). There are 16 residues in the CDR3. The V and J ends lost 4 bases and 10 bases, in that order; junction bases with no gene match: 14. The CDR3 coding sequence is TGTGCCAGCAGCTCCCCGACTAGCGGCGCAGGCGGGGAGCAGTTCTTC. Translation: CASSSPTSGAGGEQFF.

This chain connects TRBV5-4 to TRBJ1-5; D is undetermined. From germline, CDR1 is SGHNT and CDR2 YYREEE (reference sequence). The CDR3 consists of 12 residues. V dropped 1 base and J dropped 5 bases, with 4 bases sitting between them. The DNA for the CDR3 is TGTGCCAGCAGCTTGCCAGATCAGCCCCAGCATTTT. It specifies CASSLPDQPQHF.

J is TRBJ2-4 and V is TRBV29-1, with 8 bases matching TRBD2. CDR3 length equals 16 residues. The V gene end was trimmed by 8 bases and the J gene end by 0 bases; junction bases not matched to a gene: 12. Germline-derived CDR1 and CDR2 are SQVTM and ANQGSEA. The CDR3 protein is CSPGGRGGGAKNIQYF. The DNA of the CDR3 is TGCAGCCCGGGGGGGCGCGGCGGGGGAGCCAAAAACATTCAGTACTTC.

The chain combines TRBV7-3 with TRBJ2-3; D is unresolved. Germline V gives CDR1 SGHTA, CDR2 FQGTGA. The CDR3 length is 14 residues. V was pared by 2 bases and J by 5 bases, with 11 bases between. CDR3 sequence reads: CASSLDPGQDTQYF. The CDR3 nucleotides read TGTGCCAGCAGCTTAGACCCAGGTCAAGATACGCAGTATTTT.

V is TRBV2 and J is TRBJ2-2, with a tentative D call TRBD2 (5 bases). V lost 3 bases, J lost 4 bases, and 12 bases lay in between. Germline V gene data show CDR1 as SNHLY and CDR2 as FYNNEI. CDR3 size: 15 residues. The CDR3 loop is CASSERAPSTGELFF. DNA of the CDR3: TGTGCCAGCAGTGAGAGGGCGCCGTCCACCGGGGAGCTGTTTTTT.

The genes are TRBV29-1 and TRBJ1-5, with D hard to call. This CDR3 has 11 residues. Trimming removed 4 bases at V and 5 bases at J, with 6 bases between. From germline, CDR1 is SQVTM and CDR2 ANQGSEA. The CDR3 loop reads CSVGHDQPQHF. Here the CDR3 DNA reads TGCAGCGTTGGGCACGATCAGCCCCAGCATTTT. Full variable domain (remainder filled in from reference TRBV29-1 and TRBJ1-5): SAVISQKPSRDICQRGTSLTIQCQVDSQVTMMFWYRQQPGQSLTLIATANQGSEATYESGFVIDKFPISRPNLTFSTLTVSNMSPEDSSIYLCSVGHDQPQHFGDGTRLSIL.

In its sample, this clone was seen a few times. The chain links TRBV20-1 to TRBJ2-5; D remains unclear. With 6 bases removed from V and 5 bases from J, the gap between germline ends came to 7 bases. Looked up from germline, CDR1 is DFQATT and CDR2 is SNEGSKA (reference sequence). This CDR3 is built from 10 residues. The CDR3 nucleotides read TGCAGTGCCCTTCGGGAGACCCAGTACTTC. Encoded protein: CSALRETQYF.

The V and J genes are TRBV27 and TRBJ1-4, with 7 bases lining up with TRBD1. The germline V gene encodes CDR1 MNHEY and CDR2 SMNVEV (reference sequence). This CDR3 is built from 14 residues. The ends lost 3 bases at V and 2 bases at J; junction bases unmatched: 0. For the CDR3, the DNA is TGTGCCAGCAGTTTCAGGGGGACTAATGAAAAACTGTTTTTT. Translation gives CASSFRGTNEKLFF.

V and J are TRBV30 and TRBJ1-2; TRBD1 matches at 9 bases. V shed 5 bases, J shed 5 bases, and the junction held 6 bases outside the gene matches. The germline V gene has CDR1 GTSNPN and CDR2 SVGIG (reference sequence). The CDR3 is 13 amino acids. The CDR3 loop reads CAWAPGQGYGYTF. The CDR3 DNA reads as TGTGCCTGGGCCCCGGGACAGGGATATGGCTACACCTTC. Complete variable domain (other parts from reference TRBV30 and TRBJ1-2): SQTIHQWPATLVQPVGSPLSLECTVEGTSNPNLYWYRQAAGRGLQLLFYSVGIGQISSEVPQNLSASRPQDRQFILSSKKLLLSDSGFYLCAWAPGQGYGYTFGSGTRLTVV.

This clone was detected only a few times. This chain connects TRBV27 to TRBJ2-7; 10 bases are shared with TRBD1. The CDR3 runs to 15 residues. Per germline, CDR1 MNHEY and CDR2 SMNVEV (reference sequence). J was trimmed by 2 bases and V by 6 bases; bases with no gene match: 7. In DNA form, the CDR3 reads TGTGCCAGCAGCCGAAAAGGACAGGGGGCCTACGAGCAGTACTTC. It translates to CASSRKGQGAYEQYF.

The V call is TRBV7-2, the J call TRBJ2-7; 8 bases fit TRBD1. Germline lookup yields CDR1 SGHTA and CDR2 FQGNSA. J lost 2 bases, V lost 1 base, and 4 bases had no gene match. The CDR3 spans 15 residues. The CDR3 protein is CASSLDQGAAYEQYF. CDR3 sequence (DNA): TGTGCCAGCAGCTTAGACCAGGGGGCAGCCTACGAGCAGTACTTC.

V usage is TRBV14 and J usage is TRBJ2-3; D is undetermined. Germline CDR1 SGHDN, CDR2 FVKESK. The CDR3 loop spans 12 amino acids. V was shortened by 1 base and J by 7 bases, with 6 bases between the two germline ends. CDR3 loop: CASSQAQNTQYF. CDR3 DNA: TGTGCCAGCAGCCAAGCCCAGAATACGCAGTATTTT.

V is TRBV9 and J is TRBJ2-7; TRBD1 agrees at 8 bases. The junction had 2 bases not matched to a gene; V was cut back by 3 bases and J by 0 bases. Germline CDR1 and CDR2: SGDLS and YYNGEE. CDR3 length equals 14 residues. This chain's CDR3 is CASSATGASYEQYF. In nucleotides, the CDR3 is TGTGCCAGCAGCGCGACAGGGGCCTCCTACGAGCAGTACTTC.

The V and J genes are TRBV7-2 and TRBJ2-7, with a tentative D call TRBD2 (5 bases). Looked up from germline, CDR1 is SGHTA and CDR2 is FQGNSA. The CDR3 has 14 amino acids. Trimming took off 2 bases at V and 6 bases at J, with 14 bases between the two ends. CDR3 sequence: CASSLSGVGIEQYF. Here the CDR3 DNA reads TGTGCCAGCAGCTTAAGCGGAGTAGGGATCGAGCAGTACTTC.